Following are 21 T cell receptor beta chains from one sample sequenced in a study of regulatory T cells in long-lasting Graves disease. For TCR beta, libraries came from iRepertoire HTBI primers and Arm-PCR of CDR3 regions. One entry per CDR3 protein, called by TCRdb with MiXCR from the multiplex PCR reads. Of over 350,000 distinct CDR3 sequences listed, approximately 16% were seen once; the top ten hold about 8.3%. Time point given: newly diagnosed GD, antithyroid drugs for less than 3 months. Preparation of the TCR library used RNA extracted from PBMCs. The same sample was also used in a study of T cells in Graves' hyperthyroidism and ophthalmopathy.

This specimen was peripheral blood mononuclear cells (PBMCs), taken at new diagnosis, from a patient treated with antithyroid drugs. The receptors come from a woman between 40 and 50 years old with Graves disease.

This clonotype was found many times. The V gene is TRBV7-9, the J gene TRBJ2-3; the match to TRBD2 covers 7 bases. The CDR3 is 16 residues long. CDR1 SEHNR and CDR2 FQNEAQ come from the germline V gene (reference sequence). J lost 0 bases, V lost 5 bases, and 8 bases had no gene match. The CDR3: CASSHPWGGSTDTQYF. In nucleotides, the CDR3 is TGTGCCAGCAGCCACCCCTGGGGGGGTAGCACAGATACGCAGTATTTT.

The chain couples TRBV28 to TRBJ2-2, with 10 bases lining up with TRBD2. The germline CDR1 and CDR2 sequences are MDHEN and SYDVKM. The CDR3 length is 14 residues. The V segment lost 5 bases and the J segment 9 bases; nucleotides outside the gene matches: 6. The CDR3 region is CASSRTSGDRELFF. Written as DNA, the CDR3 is TGTGCCAGCAGTAGGACTAGCGGAGACCGGGAGCTGTTTTTT.

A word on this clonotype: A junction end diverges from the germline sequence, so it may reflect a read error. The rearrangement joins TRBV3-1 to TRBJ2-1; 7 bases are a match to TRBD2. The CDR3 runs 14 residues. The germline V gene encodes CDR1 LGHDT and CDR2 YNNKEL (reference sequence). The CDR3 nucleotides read TGTGCCAGCAGCCAAGAGGGGGGGGTAGCTGCCTTGGTCTTC. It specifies CASSQEGGVAALVF.

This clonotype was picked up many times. CDR3 DNA: TGTGCCAGCAGCTTAGGAACAGACCAAGAGACCCAGTACTTC. Translation: CASSLGTDQETQYF. The chain employs TRBV7-9 and TRBJ2-5; D gene unclear. Trimming took off 1 base at V and 0 bases at J, with 6 bases between the two ends. Germline-derived CDR1 and CDR2 are SEHNR and FQNEAQ (reference sequence). The CDR3 spans 14 residues.

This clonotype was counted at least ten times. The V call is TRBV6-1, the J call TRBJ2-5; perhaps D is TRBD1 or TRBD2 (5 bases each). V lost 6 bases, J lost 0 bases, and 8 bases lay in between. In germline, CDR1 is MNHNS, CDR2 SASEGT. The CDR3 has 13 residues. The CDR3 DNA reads TGTGCCAGCAGCTCGGGACACCAAGAGACCCAGTACTTC. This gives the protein CASSSGHQETQYF.

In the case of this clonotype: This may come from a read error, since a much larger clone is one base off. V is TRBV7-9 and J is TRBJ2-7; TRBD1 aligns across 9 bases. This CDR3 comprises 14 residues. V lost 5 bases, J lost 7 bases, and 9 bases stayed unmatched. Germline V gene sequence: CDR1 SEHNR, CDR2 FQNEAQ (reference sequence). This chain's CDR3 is CASSPQTGGYEQYF. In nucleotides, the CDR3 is TGTGCCAGCAGCCCCCAGACAGGGGGTTATGAGCAGTACTTC.

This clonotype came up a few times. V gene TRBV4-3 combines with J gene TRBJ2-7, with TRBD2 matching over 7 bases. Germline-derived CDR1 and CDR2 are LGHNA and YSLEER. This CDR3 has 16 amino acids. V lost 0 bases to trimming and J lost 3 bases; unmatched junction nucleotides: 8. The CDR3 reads CASSQDLERGYYEQYF. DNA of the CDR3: TGCGCCAGCAGCCAAGATCTCGAGCGGGGTTACTACGAGCAGTACTTC.

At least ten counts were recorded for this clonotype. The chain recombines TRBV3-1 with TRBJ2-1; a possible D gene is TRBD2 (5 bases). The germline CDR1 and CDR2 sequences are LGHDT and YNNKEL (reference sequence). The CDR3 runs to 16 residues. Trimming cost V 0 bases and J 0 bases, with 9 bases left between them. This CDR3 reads CASSQESGLSYNEQFF. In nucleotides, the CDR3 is TGTGCCAGCAGCCAAGAAAGCGGACTCTCCTACAATGAGCAGTTCTTC.

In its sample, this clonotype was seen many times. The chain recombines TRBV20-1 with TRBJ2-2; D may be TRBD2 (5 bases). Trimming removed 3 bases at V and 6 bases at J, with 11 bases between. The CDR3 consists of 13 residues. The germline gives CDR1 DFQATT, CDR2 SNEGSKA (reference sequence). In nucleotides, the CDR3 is TGCAGTGCTAGGGGAGTTGAGCCCGGGGAGCTGTTTTTT. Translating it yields CSARGVEPGELFF.

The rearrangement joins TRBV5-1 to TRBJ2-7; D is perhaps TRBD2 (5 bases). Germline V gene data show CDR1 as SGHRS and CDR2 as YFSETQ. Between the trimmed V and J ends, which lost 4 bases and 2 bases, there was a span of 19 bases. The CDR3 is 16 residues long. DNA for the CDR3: TGCGCCAGCAGCCCAGTGGGAGAACCTTTAACCTACGAGCAGTACTTC. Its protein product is CASSPVGEPLTYEQYF. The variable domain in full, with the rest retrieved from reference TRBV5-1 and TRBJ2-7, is KAGVTQTPRYLIKTRGQQVTLSCSPISGHRSVSWYQQTPGQGLQFLFEYFSETQRNKGNFPGRFSGRQFSNSRSEMNVSTLELGDSALYLCASSPVGEPLTYEQYFGPGTRLTVT.

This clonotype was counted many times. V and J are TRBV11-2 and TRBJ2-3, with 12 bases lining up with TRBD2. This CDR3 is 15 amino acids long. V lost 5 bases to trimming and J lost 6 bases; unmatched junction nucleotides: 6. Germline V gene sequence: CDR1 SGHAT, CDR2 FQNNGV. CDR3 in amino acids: CASSRLAGAPDTQYF. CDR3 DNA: TGTGCCAGCAGCCGACTAGCGGGAGCTCCCGATACGCAGTATTTT.

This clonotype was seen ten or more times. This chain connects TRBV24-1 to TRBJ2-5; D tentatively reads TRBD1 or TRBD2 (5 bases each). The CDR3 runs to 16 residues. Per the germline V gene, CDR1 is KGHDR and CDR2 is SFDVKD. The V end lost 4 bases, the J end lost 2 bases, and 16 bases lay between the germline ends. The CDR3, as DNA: TGTGCCACCAGTGACATGGCCGGGACGGTGCAAGAGACCCAGTACTTC. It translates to CATSDMAGTVQETQYF.

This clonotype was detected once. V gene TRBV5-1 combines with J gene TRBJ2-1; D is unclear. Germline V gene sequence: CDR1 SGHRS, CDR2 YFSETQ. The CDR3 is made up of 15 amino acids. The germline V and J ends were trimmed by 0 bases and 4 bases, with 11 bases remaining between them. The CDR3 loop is CASSLAGGDYNEQFF. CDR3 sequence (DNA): TGCGCCAGCAGCTTGGCGGGCGGAGATTACAATGAGCAGTTCTTC.

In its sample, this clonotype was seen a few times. Here the CDR3 reads CAWRKNSPTNTGELFF. CDR3 nucleotide sequence: TGTGCCTGGCGGAAAAACTCGCCTACGAACACCGGGGAGCTGTTTTTT. V and J are TRBV30 and TRBJ2-2; D remains ambiguous. Germline lookup yields CDR1 GTSNPN and CDR2 SVGIG (reference sequence). V gave up 5 bases and J gave up 0 bases, with 16 bases separating them. The length of the CDR3 is 16 residues.

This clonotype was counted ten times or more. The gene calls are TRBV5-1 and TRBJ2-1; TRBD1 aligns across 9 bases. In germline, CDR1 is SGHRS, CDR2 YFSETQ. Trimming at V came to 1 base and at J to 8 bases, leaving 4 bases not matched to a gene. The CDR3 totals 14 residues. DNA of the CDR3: TGCGCCAGCAGCTTGCACAGGGGGCAGGATGAGCAGTTCTTC. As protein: CASSLHRGQDEQFF.

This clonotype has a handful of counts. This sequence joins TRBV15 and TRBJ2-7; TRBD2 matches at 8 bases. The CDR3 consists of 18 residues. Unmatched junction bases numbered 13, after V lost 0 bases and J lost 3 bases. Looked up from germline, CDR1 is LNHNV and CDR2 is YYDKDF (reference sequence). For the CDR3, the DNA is TGTGCCACCAGCAGAGATCCCCTGCGGGAGGCCCCTCACTACGAGCAGTACTTC. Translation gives CATSRDPLREAPHYEQYF.

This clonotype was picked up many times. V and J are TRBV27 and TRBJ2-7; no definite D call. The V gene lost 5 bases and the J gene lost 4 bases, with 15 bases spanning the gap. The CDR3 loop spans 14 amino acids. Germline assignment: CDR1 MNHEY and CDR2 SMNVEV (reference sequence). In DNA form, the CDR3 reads TGTGCCAGCAGTCCCCGGGCTAGTGGTTACGAGCAGTACTTC. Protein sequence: CASSPRASGYEQYF.

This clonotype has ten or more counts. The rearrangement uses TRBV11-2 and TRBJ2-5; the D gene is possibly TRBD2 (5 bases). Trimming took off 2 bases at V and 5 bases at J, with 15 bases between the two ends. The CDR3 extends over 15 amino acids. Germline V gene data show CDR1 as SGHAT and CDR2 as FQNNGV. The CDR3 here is CASSLRDEGVETQYF. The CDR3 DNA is TGTGCCAGCAGCTTACGGGATGAGGGTGTGGAGACCCAGTACTTC.

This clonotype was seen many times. The CDR3 loop is CSALDPGPRQPQHF. In DNA, the CDR3 is TGCAGTGCCCTCGACCCCGGACCCCGACAGCCCCAGCATTTT. V is TRBV20-1 and J is TRBJ1-5; D is unresolved. The CDR3 spans 14 residues. The V end lost 6 bases, the J end lost 7 bases, and 19 bases lay between the germline ends. The germline V gene encodes CDR1 DFQATT and CDR2 SNEGSKA (reference sequence).

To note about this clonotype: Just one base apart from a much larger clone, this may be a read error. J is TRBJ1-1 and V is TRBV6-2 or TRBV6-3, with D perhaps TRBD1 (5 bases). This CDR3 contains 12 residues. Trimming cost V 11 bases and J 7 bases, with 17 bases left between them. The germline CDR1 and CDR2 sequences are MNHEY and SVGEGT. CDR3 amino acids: CAPGGGKVEAFF. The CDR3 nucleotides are TGTGCCCCCGGGGGGGGAAAGGTTGAAGCTTTCTTT.

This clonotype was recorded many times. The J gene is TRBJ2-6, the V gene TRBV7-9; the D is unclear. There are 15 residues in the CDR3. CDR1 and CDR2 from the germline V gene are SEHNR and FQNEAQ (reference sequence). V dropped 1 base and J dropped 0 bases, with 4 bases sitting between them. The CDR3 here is CASSLVNSGANVLTF. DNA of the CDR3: TGTGCCAGCAGCTTAGTGAACTCTGGGGCCAACGTCCTGACTTTC.